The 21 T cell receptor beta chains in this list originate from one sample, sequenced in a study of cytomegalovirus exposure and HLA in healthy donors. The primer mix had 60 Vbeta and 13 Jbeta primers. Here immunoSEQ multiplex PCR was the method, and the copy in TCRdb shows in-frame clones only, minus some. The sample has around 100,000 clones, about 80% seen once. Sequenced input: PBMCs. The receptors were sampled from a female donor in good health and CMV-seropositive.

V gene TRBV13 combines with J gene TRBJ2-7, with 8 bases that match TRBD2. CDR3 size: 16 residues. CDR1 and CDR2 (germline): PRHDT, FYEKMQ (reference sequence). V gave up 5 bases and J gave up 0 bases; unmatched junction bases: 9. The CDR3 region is CASSGGGTSSSYEQYF. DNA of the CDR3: TGTGCCAGCAGCGGCGGGGGGACTTCCAGCTCCTACGAGCAGTACTTC.

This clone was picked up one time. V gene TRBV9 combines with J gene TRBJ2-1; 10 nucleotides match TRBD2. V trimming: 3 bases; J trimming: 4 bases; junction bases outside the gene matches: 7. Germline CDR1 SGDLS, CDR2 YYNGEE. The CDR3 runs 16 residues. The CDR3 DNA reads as TGTGCCAGCAGCGCCCCGAGCGGGGGGGCTTACAATGAGCAGTTCTTC. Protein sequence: CASSAPSGGAYNEQFF.

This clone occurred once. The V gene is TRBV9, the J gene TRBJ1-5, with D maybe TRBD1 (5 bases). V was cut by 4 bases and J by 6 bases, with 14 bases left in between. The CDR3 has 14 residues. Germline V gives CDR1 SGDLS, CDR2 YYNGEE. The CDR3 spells CASSRSDSFQPQHF. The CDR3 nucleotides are TGTGCCAGCAGCAGAAGTGACAGCTTTCAGCCCCAGCATTTT.

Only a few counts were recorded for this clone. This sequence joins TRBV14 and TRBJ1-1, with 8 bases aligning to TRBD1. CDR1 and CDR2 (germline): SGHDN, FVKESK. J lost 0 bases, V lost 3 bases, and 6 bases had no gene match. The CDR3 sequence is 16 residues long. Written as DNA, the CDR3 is TGTGCCAGCAGCCACCTCGGACAGGGTATGAACACTGAAGCTTTCTTT. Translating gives CASSHLGQGMNTEAFF.

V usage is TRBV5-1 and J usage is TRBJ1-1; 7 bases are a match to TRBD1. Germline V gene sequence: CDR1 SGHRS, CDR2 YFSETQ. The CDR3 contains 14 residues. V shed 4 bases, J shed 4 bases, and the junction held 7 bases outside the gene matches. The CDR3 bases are TGCGCCAGCAGCCCCAGGGGGTCTGGCACTGAAGCTTTCTTT. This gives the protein CASSPRGSGTEAFF.

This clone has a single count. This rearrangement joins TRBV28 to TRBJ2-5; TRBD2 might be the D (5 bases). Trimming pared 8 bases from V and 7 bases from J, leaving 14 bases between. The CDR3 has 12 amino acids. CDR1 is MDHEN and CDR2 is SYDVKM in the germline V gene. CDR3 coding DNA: TGTGCCAGCCTGGCGGGTGGAGGGACCCAGTACTTC. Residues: CASLAGGGTQYF.

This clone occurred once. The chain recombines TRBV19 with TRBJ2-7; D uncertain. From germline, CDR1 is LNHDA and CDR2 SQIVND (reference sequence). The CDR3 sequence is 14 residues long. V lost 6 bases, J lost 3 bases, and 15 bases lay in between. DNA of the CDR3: TGTGCCAGTAGCCCCCGCGGAAGGAACTACGAGCAGTACTTC. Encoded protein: CASSPRGRNYEQYF.

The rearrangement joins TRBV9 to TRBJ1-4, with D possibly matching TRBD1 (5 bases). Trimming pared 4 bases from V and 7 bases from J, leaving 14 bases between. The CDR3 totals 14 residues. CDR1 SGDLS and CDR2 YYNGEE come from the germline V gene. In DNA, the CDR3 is TGTGCCAGCAGCCCAAGGGGCGCGAGTGAAAAACTGTTTTTT. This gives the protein CASSPRGASEKLFF.

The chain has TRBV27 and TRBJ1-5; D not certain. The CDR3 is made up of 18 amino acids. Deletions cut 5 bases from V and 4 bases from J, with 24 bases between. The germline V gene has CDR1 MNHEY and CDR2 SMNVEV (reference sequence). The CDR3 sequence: CASSHFGGTHYGNQPQHF. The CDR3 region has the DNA TGTGCCAGCAGTCACTTCGGAGGCACTCATTACGGGAATCAGCCCCAGCATTTT.

CDR3 nucleotides: TGCGCCAGCAGCCTACTGACAGGGACTAGGCAGCCCCAGCATTTT. Amino acids: CASSLLTGTRQPQHF. This chain joins TRBV4-1 and TRBJ1-5; 7 nucleotides line up with TRBD1. V was clipped by 4 bases and J by 7 bases; unmatched bases: 10. Germline CDR1 reads MGHRA; CDR2 reads YSYEKL. The CDR3 spans 15 residues.

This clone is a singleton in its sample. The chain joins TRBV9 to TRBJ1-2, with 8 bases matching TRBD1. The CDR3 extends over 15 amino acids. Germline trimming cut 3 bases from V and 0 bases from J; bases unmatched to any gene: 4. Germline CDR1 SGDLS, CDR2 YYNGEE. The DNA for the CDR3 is TGTGCCAGCAGCGCAGCGGGACAGGCTAACTATGGCTACACCTTC. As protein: CASSAAGQANYGYTF.

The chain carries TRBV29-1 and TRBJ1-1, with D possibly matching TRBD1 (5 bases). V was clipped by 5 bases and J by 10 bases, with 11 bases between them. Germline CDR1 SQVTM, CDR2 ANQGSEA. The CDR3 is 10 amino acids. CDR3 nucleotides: TGCAGCGTTCTGGGTGGGGCAGCTTTCTTT. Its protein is CSVLGGAAFF.

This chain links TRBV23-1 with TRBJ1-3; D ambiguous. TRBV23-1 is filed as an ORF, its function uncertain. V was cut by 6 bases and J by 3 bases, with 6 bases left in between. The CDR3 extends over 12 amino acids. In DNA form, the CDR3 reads TGCGCCAGCAGCGGTTTTGGAAACACCATATATTTT. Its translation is CASSGFGNTIYF.

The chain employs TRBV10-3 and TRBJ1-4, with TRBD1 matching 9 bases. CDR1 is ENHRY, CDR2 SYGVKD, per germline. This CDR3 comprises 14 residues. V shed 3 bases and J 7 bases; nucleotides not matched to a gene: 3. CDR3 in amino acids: CAISEDRGSEKLFF. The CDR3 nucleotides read TGTGCCATCAGTGAAGACAGGGGGAGTGAAAAACTGTTTTTT.

The CDR3 DNA sequence: TGTGCCAGCAGCTTAGGCGGGAGTCTCTACAATGAGCAGTTCTTC. Residues: CASSLGGSLYNEQFF. The V call is TRBV11-2, the J call TRBJ2-1, with 7 nucleotides matching TRBD2. This CDR3 is 15 amino acids long. Germline V gene data show CDR1 as SGHAT and CDR2 as FQNNGV. Germline trimming cut 1 base from V and 3 bases from J; bases unmatched to any gene: 3.

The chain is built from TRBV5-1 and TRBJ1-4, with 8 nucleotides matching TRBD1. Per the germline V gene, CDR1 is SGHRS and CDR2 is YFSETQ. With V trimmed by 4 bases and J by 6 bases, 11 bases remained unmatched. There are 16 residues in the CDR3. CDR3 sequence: CASSLLPGQVDEKLFF. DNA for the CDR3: TGCGCCAGCAGCCTACTCCCGGGACAGGTCGATGAAAAACTGTTTTTT. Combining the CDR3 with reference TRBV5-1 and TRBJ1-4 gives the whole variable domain KAGVTQTPRYLIKTRGQQVTLSCSPISGHRSVSWYQQTPGQGLQFLFEYFSETQRNKGNFPGRFSGRQFSNSRSEMNVSTLELGDSALYLCASSLLPGQVDEKLFFGSGTQLSVL.

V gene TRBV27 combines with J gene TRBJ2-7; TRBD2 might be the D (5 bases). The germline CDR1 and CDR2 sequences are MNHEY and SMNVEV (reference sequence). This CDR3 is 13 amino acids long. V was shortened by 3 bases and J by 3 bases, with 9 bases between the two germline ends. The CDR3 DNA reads TGTGCCAGCAGTTTCGGGGTCGACTACGAGCAGTACTTC. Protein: CASSFGVDYEQYF.

The CDR3 spells CASTAGTEAFF. The CDR3 nucleotides read TGTGCCAGCACAGCAGGGACTGAAGCTTTCTTT. The chain recombines TRBV5-8 with TRBJ1-1; perhaps TRBD1 as D (5 bases). The germline V gene has CDR1 SGHTS and CDR2 YDEGEE. This CDR3 has 11 amino acids. V lost 6 bases and J 5 bases, leaving 8 bases between the germline ends.

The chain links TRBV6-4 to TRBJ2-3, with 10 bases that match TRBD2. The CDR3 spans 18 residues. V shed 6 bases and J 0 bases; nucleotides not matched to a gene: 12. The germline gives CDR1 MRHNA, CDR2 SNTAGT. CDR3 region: CASRLPGLAIPSTDTQYF. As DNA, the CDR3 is TGTGCCAGCAGACTACCGGGACTAGCGATCCCTAGCACAGATACGCAGTATTTT.

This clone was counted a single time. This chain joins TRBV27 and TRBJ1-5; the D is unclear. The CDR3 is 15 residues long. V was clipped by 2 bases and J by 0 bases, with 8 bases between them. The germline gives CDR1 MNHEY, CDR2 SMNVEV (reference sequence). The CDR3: CASSLSLNSNQPQHF. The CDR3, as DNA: TGTGCCAGCAGTTTAAGCCTAAATAGCAATCAGCCCCAGCATTTT.

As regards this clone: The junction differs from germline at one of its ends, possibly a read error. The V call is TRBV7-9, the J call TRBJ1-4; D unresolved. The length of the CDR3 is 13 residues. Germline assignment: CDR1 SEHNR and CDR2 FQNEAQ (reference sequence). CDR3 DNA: TGTTCCAGCAGCTTAAACGCCGGGGAAAAACTGTTTTTT. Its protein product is CSSSLNAGEKLFF. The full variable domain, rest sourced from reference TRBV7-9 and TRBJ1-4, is DTGVSQNPRHKITKRGQNVTFRCDPISEHNRLYWYRQTLGQGPEFLTYFQNEAQLEKSRLLSDRFSAERPKGSFSTLEIQRTEQGDSAMYLCSSSLNAGEKLFFGSGTQLSVL.